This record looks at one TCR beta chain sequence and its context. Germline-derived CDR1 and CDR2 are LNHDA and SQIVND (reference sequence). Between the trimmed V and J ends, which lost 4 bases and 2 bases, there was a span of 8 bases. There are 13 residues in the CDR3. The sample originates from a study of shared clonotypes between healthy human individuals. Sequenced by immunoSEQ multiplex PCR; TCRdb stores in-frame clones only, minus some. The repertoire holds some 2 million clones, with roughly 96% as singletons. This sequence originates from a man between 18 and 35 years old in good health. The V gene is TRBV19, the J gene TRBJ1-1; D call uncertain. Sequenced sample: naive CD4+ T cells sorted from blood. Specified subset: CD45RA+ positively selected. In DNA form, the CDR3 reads TGTGCCAGTAGTACCATCGGTAACACTGAAGCTTTCTTT. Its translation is CASSTIGNTEAFF.